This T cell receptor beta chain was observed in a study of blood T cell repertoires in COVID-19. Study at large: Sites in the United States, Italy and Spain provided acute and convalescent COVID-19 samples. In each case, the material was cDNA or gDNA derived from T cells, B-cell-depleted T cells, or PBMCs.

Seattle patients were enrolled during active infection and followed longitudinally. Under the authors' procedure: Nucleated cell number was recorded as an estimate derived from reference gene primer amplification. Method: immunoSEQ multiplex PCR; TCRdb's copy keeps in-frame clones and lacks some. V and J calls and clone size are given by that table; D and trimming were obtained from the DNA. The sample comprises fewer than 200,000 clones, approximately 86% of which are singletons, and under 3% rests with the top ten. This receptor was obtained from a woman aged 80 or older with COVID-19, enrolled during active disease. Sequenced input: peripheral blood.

The CDR3 spells CASRPRLGELFF. The CDR3 bases are TGTGCCAGCAGACCCAGACTCGGGGAGCTGTTTTTT. The chain recombines TRBV6-5 with TRBJ2-2; no reliable D call. V lost 6 bases, J lost 7 bases, and 9 bases lay in between. Looked up from germline, CDR1 is MNHEY and CDR2 is SVGAGI. The CDR3 loop spans 12 amino acids.